This T cell receptor beta chain stems from a study of Ad26.COV2.S vaccination and SARS-CoV-2 variants. Turning to the study itself: Enrollment placed the donor in the COV1001 Ad26.COV2.S trial arm. Ad26.COV2.S was injected intramuscularly once or twice, 56 days apart. Study findings and constraints: Reportedly, spike-specific CD8+ and CD4+ T cell responses achieved substantial breadth once vaccination had taken place. The TCR-based breadth and depth measures might underestimate overall T cell responses.

In germline, CDR1 is SEHNR, CDR2 FQNEAQ (reference sequence). The junction had 16 bases not matched to a gene; V was cut back by 5 bases and J by 8 bases. This CDR3 contains 17 residues. Generated by immunoSEQ multiplex PCR, the TCRdb table keeps only in-frame clones and is missing some. This sample has 400,000 to 450,000 clones, with around 93% found just once. Treatment denoted: some 20 received Ad26.COV2.S at low or high dose, single or two shots; five or six received placebo; per-sample allocation not given. After the first vaccine or placebo injection, samples were drawn on day 63. A remark on this clone: The antigen is unknown.

The receptor was isolated from a person aged 18-65 years who received the Ad26.COV2.S COVID-19 vaccine or a placebo. Source: peripheral blood, taken in a trial of Ad26.COV2.S vaccine versus placebo. The chain uses TRBV7-9 and TRBJ1-4; 8 bases agree with TRBD1. CDR3 in DNA: TGTGCCAGCAGCCCCACTAAATGGACAGGGTCGGAGGAAAAACTGTTTTTT. Amino acids: CASSPTKWTGSEEKLFF. Complete variable domain (other parts from reference TRBV7-9 and TRBJ1-4): DTGVSQNPRHKITKRGQNVTFRCDPISEHNRLYWYRQTLGQGPEFLTYFQNEAQLEKSRLLSDRFSAERPKGSFSTLEIQRTEQGDSAMYLCASSPTKWTGSEEKLFFGSGTQLSVL.